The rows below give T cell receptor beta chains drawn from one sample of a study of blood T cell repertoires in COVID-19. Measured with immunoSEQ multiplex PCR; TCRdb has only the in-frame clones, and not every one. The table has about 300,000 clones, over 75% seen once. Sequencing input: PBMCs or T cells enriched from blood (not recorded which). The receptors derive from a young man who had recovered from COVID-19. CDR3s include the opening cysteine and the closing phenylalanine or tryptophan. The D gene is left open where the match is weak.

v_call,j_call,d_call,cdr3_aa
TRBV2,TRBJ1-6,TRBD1,CASTGDRGRGSPLHF
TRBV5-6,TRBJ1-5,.,CASSLTGTTINQPQHF
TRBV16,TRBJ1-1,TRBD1,CASSHPGQGNTEAFF
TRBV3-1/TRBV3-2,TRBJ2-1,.,CASSHGGYNEQFF
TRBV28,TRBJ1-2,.,CASSPGASGTYGYTF
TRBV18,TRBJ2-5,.,CASSPAQGRQETQYF
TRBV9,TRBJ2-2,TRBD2,CASSQGLAGTVGELFF
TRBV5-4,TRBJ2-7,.,CASSQPDSLLYEQYF
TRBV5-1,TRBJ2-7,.,CASSLVGPAYEQYF
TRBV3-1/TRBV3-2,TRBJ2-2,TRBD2,CASSQELVLAGNTGELFF
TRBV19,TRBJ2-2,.,CASSIPSAWGAGELFF
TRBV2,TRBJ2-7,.,CASSVMAISYEQYF
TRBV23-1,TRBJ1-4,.,CASSQDLLGGRYNEKLFF
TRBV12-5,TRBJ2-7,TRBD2,CASGWTSGKYYEQYF
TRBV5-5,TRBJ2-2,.,CASSLGLAFLRGNTGELFF
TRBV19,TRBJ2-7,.,CASNGWIGDHEQYF
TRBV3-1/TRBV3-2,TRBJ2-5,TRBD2,CASSPPLAGGRETQYF
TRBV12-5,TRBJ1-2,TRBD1,CASGTGTDIGYTF
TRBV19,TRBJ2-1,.,CASSILSGDNEQFF
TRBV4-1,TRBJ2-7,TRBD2,CASSQLAGGSFEQYF
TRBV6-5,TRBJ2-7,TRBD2,CASSHGLARLYEQYF
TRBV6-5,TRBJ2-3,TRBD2,CASSLTSGFTDTQYF
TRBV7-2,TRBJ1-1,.,CASSQGGRFGNTEAFF
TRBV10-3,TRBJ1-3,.,CAISDRGVSGNTIYF
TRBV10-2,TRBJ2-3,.,CASSGGGTASTDTQYF
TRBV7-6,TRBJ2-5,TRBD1,CASSSQGYLQETQYF
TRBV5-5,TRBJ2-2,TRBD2,CASSLAGGRAPNTGELFF
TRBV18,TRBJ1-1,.,CASSPLIPGGTEAFF
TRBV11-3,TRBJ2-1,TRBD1,CASSLTGTGANEQFF
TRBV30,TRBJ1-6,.,CAWRAWQGGSYNSPLHF
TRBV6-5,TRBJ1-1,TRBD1,CASRTPGTGGPEAFF
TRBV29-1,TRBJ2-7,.,CSAEHKASHEQYF
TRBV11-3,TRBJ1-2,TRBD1,CASSSTGGSYGYTF
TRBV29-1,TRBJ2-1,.,CSVWSVSGEQFF
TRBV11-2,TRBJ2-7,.,CASSWGGSYEQYF
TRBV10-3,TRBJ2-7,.,CAIKGEGEQYF
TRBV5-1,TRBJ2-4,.,CASSLGGAAKNIQYF
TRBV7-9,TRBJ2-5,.,CASSPTGQETQYF
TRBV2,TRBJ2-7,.,CASLESPGRDYEQYF
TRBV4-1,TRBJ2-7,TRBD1,CASSQARTGGSYEQYF
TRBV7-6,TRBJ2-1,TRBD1,CASSRAGTETYNEQFF
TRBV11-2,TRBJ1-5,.,CASSPTGRQPQHF
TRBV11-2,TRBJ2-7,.,CASSLGLSSREQYF
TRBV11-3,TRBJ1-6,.,CASSLGVQGSSYNSPLHF
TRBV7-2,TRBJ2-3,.,CASSGEWRRTDTQYF
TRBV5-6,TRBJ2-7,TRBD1,CASSRGTGHYEQYF
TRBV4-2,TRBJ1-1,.,CASSLSQASGADEAFF
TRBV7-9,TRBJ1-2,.,CASSLPGKDYGYTF
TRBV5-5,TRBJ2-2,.,CASIPFNTGELFF
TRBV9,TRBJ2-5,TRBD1,CASSLSPGQGQETQYF
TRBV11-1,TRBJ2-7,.,CASSLRMGALYEQYF
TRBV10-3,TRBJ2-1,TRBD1,CAISPAGTGVVDEQFF
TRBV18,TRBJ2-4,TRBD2,CASSPRTSGSGAKNIQYF
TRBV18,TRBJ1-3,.,CASSPNQGSSGNTIYF
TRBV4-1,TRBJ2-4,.,CASSQGGNQNIQYF
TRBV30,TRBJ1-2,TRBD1,CAWTYNPGTGFGYTF
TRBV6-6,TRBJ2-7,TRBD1,CASSLPPHQLQGARAEYEQYF